This TCR beta chain appears in the sequencing data of a study of T cells expressing NK-cell markers. About the research overall: Seven sequenced donors out of eight were HCMV-seropositive, one seronegative.

Notes on the study in general: One observes that, in a handful of donors, these clonotypes were also the leading ones within the CD3+CD56-NKG2C+ fraction.

Generation of TCR beta cDNA was performed by 5'RACE template switching incorporating UMIs. TCRdb re-called the 5' RACE reads and catalogs CDR3 proteins one per entry, DNA excluded. In all, the sample yields 500,000 to 600,000 distinct CDR3 sequences. This CDR3 comprises 13 residues. Germline V gene lookup returns CDR1 MGHRA and CDR2 YSYEKL. Notes on this clonotype: The antigen remains undetermined.

The chain uses TRBV4-1 and TRBJ1-2; the TRBD1 assignment by TCRdb is unverifiable without DNA. Sequenced input: blood T cells: a sorted CD56 or NKG2C T cell subset, CD4+ or CD8+ T cells, or bulk PBMC T cells (not recorded which). The receptor's source is a man aged 18 to 30 in good health. The CDR3 protein is CASSQEQGRGYTF.